This T cell receptor beta chain was recovered during a study of blood T cell repertoires in COVID-19 (dated by TCRdb to the early 2020s). Context from the whole study: The collaborator samples originated in the United States, Italy and Spain and spanned the acute and convalescent phases of COVID-19. The material from the prospective study consisted of cDNA or gDNA derived from T cells, B-cell-depleted T cells, or PBMCs. Deeply sampled blood TCRbeta repertoires from subjects exposed to, actively infected with, or recovered from COVID-19 were included in the dataset. The repertoires were released in a freely available public database meant as a resource for research on the immune response to SARS-CoV-2. Samples were obtained from the ongoing ImmuneRACE study (first 160 participants) and from some 1,200 subjects provided by 6 global collaborators. The sample metadata nearly always contained a de-identified subject ID, COVID-19 status, age in years and sex. HLA class I and class II types, where available, came from metadata supplied by the sample provider rather than from assay-based typing. Study-wide findings and limitations: Clinical and demographic metadata were provided uncurated, with the amount varying by source and participant.

Participants in the prospective study were enrolled through a virtual design, were aged roughly 18 to 90 years, and lived in 20 to 30 United States geographic areas. Cohort assignment in the prospective study relied on participant-reported clinical history from a screening survey and a study questionnaire. Recovered participants in ImmuneRACE Cohort 3 were defined as having two consecutive negative NP/OP PCR tests, clearance from a healthcare professional, or resolution of symptoms. Mobile phlebotomists in the prospective study collected whole blood, serum and a nasopharyngeal or oropharyngeal swab from every participant. Participants in the prospective study had the option to provide additional blood draws and questionnaires over an approximately 2-month period. Prospective study blood samples were shipped either frozen or at room temperature before DNA extraction. Concerning this clone itself: What antigen it recognizes has not been identified. Base qualities are missing; no much larger clone stands one base away.

The immunoSEQ Assay, a bias-controlled multiplex PCR, was used to amplify TCRbeta CDR3 regions from genomic DNA. Under the source paper's analysis protocol: Within the assay, amplification of reference gene primers was used to estimate how many nucleated cells each sample contained. To quantify the absolute abundance of each unique TCRbeta CDR3 rearrangement, sequence reads were collapsed and filtered. For each sample, productive Simpson clonality was calculated as the square root of Simpson's diversity index across productive rearrangements. TCRdb retrieved this table from immuneACCESS and kept in-frame rearrangements only. Not all clones are present; in checked studies, unresolved V genes account for under half, and no reason is known for the remainder. Clone size and the V and J calls come from that table; the DNA yielded D and trimming. This sample lists 360,000 or so clones; about nine tenths were detected once. 1.7% of the sample belongs to the ten largest clones.

The sequenced sample was PBMCs or T cells enriched from blood (not recorded which). This TCR was sampled from a woman aged 30 to 39 who had recovered from COVID-19.

The bases read TGTGCCAGCAGCGGGACAGGGATCGGGTCTGGCTACACCTTC. It codes for CASSGTGIGSGYTF. Recombination linked TRBV2 to TRBJ1-2; TRBD1 matches 9 bases in the middle. Trimming accounts for 6 bases at V and 7 bases at J, while the number of junction bases matched to no gene is 9. The CDR3 sequence holds 14 residues, the cysteine and phenylalanine included. The sequence is cut down to CDR3 DNA, 42 bases in frame from base 1. Reading the germline V gene gives CDR1 SNHLY and CDR2 FYNNEI.